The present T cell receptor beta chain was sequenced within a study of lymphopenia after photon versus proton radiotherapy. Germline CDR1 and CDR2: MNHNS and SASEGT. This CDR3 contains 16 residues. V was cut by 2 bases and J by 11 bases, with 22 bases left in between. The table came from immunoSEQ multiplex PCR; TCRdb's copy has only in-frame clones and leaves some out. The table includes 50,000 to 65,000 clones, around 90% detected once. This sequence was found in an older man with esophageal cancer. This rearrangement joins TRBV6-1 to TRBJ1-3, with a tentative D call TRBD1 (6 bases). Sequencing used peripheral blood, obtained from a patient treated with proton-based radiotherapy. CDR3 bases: TGTGCCAGCAGTGAAAAGGGGGGTGCGGCTGTGAGGGCCATATATTTT. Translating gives CASSEKGGAAVRAIYF.